This T cell receptor beta chain was sequenced during a study of control samples from healthy donors and cancer patients. V was clipped by 0 bases and J by 0 bases, with 9 bases between them. The CDR3 sequence is 16 residues long. The germline V gene encodes CDR1 MGHRA and CDR2 YSYEKL. The protocol was immunoSEQ multiplex PCR, while the TCRdb copy is restricted to in-frame clones and leaves out a portion. Here the sample spans about 130,000 clones, 80% to 95% being singletons. The TCR sequence derives from a man aged 18 to 29 in good health. Source material: blood. V is TRBV4-1 and J is TRBJ1-3; D might be TRBD1 (5 bases). The CDR3 DNA sequence: TGCGCCAGCAGCCAAGAAGGGACGTCCTCTGGAAACACCATATATTTT. The encoded protein is CASSQEGTSSGNTIYF.